This TCR beta chain was identified in a study of CD8 T cells in Susac syndrome. Germline lookup yields CDR1 LGHNA and CDR2 YNFKEQ. V lost 1 base, J lost 1 base, and 2 bases stayed unmatched. The CDR3 spans 18 residues. Sequencing of TCR beta was performed on blood CD8+ T cells and on blood CD4+ T cells. Relapsing-remitting disease, either stable or active, was present in the treatment-naive patients who were the multiple sclerosis controls. Negative isolation was used for CD8+ and CD4+ T cells, and FACS enrichment was applied to TEMRA cells. A quantity of roughly 0.5 to 1 ug RNA underwent reverse transcription using random hexamers. The CDR3 of TCR beta was amplified by immunoSEQ multiplex PCR across 54 Vbeta and 13 Jbeta. TCRdb re-derived calls from the immunoSEQ multiplex PCR reads in MiXCR, one entry per CDR3 protein. The data show hundreds of thousands of distinct CDR3 sequences, about 94% seen once.

The receptor's source is a human donor with multiple sclerosis. The chain uses TRBV4-2 and TRBJ2-6; TRBD2 aligns across 12 bases. The sequencing sample was made of CD4+ T cells from PBMCs. This chain's CDR3 is CASSQVGLAGSGANVLTF. The CDR3, as DNA: TGTGCCAGCAGCCAAGTAGGACTAGCGGGGTCTGGGGCCAACGTCCTGACTTTC.